The text below deals with one T cell receptor (beta chain). The antigen is unknown. The rectum was sampled with one to two pinch biopsies at colonoscopy. This CDR3 has 16 residues. Per germline, CDR1 SGHRS and CDR2 YFSETQ. This sample is drawn from a study of pediatric ulcerative colitis. Assay: immunoSEQ multiplex PCR; the TCRdb copy retains only in-frame clones and omits some. Of roughly 45,000 clones in the sample, roughly 79% were seen once. Findings and limits, study-wide: All ulcerative colitis patients, but no controls, carried a couple of rectal clonotypes. Repertoires came from total lymphocyte DNA, not specific subsets.

The chain carries TRBV5-1 and TRBJ2-5; 7 nucleotides agree with TRBD2. The end of the DNA is better explained by TRBJ2-7, so the J call may be wrong. This clonotype was sampled from a girl aged 10 to 17 with moderate ulcerative colitis. What was sequenced was gut tissue. The CDR3 region has the DNA TGCGCCAGCAGCTTGACGTTAGGCGGGAGATCTACCGAGCAGTACTTC. It translates to CASSLTLGGRSTEQYF.